The 20 T cell receptor beta chains below all came from one sample that was sequenced in a study of T cell changes during pregnancy in multiple sclerosis. Libraries were prepared by immunoSEQ multiplex PCR; TCRdb keeps only in-frame clonotypes and omits some of them. The table includes around 49,000 clones, around 90% detected once. The input for sequencing was peripheral blood, taken after pregnancy. These receptors were taken from a female donor in good health, enrolled as a control in a pregnancy study.

This chain joins TRBV28 and TRBJ1-2; D gene ambiguous. The length of the CDR3 is 12 residues. V lost 3 bases, J lost 8 bases, and 10 bases lay in between. Germline V gene data show CDR1 as MDHEN and CDR2 as SYDVKM. The CDR3 DNA is TGTGCCAGCAGTTTTGGGCAGAACGGCTACACCTTC. As protein: CASSFGQNGYTF.

This sequence joins TRBV23-1 and TRBJ2-7, with D uncertain. TRBV23-1 counts as an open reading frame of uncertain function. With 6 bases removed from V and 6 bases from J, the gap between germline ends came to 18 bases. This CDR3 has 14 amino acids. This CDR3 reads CASSPAAPIIEQYF. The CDR3 DNA is TGCGCCAGCAGCCCTGCGGCGCCCATAATCGAGCAGTACTTC.

The chain employs TRBV5-5 and TRBJ1-1, with D perhaps matching TRBD1 (5 bases). Trimming cost V 0 bases and J 10 bases, with 7 bases left between them. This CDR3 is 11 amino acids long. Germline CDR1 is SGHKS and CDR2 is YYEKEE (reference sequence). CDR3 coding DNA: TGTGCCAGCAGCTTGGACGGGGGAGCTTTCTTT. As protein: CASSLDGGAFF.

The chain uses TRBV5-5 and TRBJ2-7; TRBD1 matches 10 bases. Losses at the gene ends were 4 bases for V and 5 bases for J; bases not matched to a gene: 9. CDR1 is SGHKS and CDR2 is YYEKEE in the germline V gene (reference sequence). This CDR3 spans 15 amino acids. CDR3 bases: TGTGCCAGCAGCCTCCAGGACAGGGGGAACGACGAGCAGTACTTC. Protein product: CASSLQDRGNDEQYF.

The gene calls are TRBV10-3 and TRBJ2-2; D gene uncertain. This CDR3 is built from 13 residues. The V gene lost 5 bases and the J gene lost 1 base, with 5 bases spanning the gap. The V gene's germline CDR1 is ENHRY and CDR2 SYGVKD. Here the CDR3 reads CAISKQNTGELFF. In DNA, the CDR3 is TGTGCCATCAGTAAACAGAACACCGGGGAGCTGTTTTTT.

The V gene is TRBV4-2, the J gene TRBJ2-1; 8 bases agree with TRBD1. J lost 4 bases, V lost 4 bases, and 9 bases had no gene match. CDR1 is LGHNA, CDR2 YNFKEQ, per germline. This CDR3 has 16 residues. The CDR3 loop is CASSPGAGGEYNEQFF. The CDR3 bases are TGTGCCAGCAGCCCTGGCGCAGGGGGCGAGTACAATGAGCAGTTCTTC.

This clone is a singleton in its sample. CDR3 sequence (DNA): TGTGCCAGCAGCCACTACGGCGGGCCAGTGGCCGGGGAGCTGTTTTTT. It codes for CASSHYGGPVAGELFF. V is TRBV27 and J is TRBJ2-2, with D tentatively TRBD2 (5 bases). The germline V and J ends were trimmed by 6 bases and 6 bases, with 20 bases remaining between them. Germline lookup yields CDR1 MNHEY and CDR2 SMNVEV (reference sequence). This CDR3 region has 16 residues.

The chain links TRBV27 to TRBJ2-7; 9 nucleotides line up with TRBD2. The CDR3 runs 14 residues. Germline assignment: CDR1 MNHEY and CDR2 SMNVEV (reference sequence). Trimming removed 6 bases from V and 3 bases from J; junction bases left unmatched: 6. This CDR3 is CASRTSGRLYEQYF. CDR3 sequence (DNA): TGTGCCAGCAGGACTAGCGGTAGACTCTACGAGCAGTACTTC.

Concerning this clone: The germline gene is not matched at one end of the junction; a read error may be the cause. J is TRBJ2-1 and V is TRBV9, with a possible D match to TRBD2 (6 bases). The CDR3 has 16 amino acids. Per germline, CDR1 SGDLS and CDR2 YYNGEE. The CDR3 sequence: CASSVQEGGTYDEQFF. Written as DNA, the CDR3 is TGTGCCAGCAGCGTTCAGGAGGGAGGAACCTACGATGAGCAGTTCTTC.

The chain has TRBV7-9 and TRBJ1-2, with unresolved D. CDR1 is SEHNR and CDR2 is FQNEAQ in the germline V gene (reference sequence). Trimming took off 5 bases at V and 0 bases at J, with 13 bases between the two ends. CDR3 length: 15 residues. The CDR3 sequence: CASSRGDISNYGYTF. CDR3 DNA sequence: TGTGCCAGCAGCCGTGGTGACATATCTAACTATGGCTACACCTTC.

The chain recombines TRBV5-5 with TRBJ2-2; 9 nucleotides match TRBD1. V lost 5 bases, J lost 1 base, and 3 bases stayed unmatched. CDR1 is SGHKS and CDR2 is YYEKEE in the germline V gene (reference sequence). The CDR3 runs 15 residues. The CDR3 region has the DNA TGTGCCAGCAGTTGGACAGGGGAGAACACCGGGGAGCTGTTTTTT. Protein sequence: CASSWTGENTGELFF.

A few counts support this clone. V and J are TRBV6-4 and TRBJ2-3; possible D gene TRBD2, 5 bases. The CDR3 covers 15 residues. Germline-derived CDR1 and CDR2 are MRHNA and SNTAGT. V lost 6 bases and J 0 bases, leaving 13 bases between the germline ends. The DNA for the CDR3 is TGTGCCAGCAGCCAAAACGGGGAAAGCACAGATACGCAGTATTTT. It translates to CASSQNGESTDTQYF.

CDR3 nucleotides: TGTGCCAGCAGCCCCCGGGACAGGGGTTCGAATTCACCCCTCCACTTT. As protein: CASSPRDRGSNSPLHF. The genes are TRBV5-8 and TRBJ1-6; 10 positions agree with TRBD1. The V gene's germline CDR1 is SGHTS and CDR2 YDEGEE. This CDR3 has 16 amino acids. With V trimmed by 4 bases and J by 7 bases, 8 bases remained unmatched.

The J gene is TRBJ2-6, the V gene TRBV19; 7 nucleotides line up with TRBD2. CDR3 length equals 18 residues. Germline CDR1 is LNHDA and CDR2 is SQIVND (reference sequence). The J segment lost 0 bases and the V segment lost 2 bases, leaving 7 bases of the junction unmatched. CDR3 sequence reads: CASSISREGISGANVLTF. CDR3 in DNA: TGTGCCAGTAGTATATCCAGGGAGGGTATCTCTGGGGCCAACGTCCTGACTTTC.

This chain uses TRBV7-3 with TRBJ1-3, with TRBD1 as a possible D gene (6 bases). This CDR3 has 16 residues. The germline V gene has CDR1 SGHTA and CDR2 FQGTGA. V was shortened by 2 bases and J by 0 bases, with 11 bases between the two germline ends. CDR3 bases: TGTGCCAGCAGCTTACAACAGGGCACCTCTGGAAACACCATATATTTT. It codes for CASSLQQGTSGNTIYF.

This clone was picked up a small number of times. This sequence joins TRBV11-1 and TRBJ1-1; 9 bases agree with TRBD1. Per the germline V gene, CDR1 is SGHAT and CDR2 is FQDESV (reference sequence). The CDR3 covers 15 residues. J was trimmed by 0 bases and V by 4 bases; bases with no gene match: 3. The CDR3 reads CASSSGTGLNTEAFF. The CDR3 DNA reads TGTGCCAGCAGCTCGGGGACAGGGTTGAACACTGAAGCTTTCTTT.

This chain's CDR3 is CASSPRVSGNTIYF. The CDR3 region has the DNA TGCGCCAGCAGCCCTAGAGTCTCTGGAAACACCATATATTTT. The chain uses TRBV5-1 and TRBJ1-3; D is uncertain. The CDR3 spans 14 residues. CDR1 and CDR2 (germline): SGHRS, YFSETQ. Trimming removed 4 bases from V and 0 bases from J, with 8 bases in between.

The chain couples TRBV5-6 to TRBJ1-1; D ambiguous. Germline loops: CDR1 SGHDT, CDR2 YYEEEE. This CDR3 comprises 16 residues. V was clipped by 0 bases and J by 8 bases, with 20 bases between them. The CDR3 nucleotides are TGTGCCAGCAGCTTGGCCTCTTTCCGGGGTATAGAGGAAGCTTTCTTT. It specifies CASSLASFRGIEEAFF.

The gene calls are TRBV6-6 and TRBJ1-2; 7 nucleotides align to TRBD1. The CDR3 loop spans 12 amino acids. Per the germline V gene, CDR1 is MNHNY and CDR2 is SVGAGI (reference sequence). J lost 3 bases, V lost 8 bases, and 3 bases had no gene match. CDR3 bases: TGTGCCAGCCGGGACAGTGACTATGGCTACACCTTC. This encodes CASRDSDYGYTF.

This chain uses TRBV7-9 with TRBJ2-7; 10 bases line up with TRBD2. The germline V gene encodes CDR1 SEHNR and CDR2 FQNEAQ (reference sequence). V lost 0 bases, J lost 2 bases, and 4 bases stayed unmatched. The CDR3 is 16 residues long. The CDR3 here is CASSLASGRVTYEQYF. The CDR3, as DNA: TGTGCCAGCAGCTTAGCAAGCGGGAGGGTCACCTACGAGCAGTACTTC.